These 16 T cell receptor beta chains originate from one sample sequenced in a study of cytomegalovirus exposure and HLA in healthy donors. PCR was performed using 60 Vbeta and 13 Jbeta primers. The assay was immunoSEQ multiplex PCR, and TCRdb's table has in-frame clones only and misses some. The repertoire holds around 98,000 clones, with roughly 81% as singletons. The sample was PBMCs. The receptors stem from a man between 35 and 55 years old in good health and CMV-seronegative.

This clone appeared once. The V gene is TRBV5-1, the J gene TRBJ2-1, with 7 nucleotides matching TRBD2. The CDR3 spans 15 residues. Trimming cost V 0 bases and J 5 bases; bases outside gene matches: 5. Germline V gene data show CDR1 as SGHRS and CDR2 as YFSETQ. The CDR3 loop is CASSLEAGRHNEQFF. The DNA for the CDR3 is TGCGCCAGCAGCTTGGAAGCGGGGAGGCACAATGAGCAGTTCTTC.

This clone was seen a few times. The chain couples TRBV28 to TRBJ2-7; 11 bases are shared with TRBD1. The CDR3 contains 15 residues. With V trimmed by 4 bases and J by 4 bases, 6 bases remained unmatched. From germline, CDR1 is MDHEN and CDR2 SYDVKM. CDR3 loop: CASSSRTGGEYEQYF. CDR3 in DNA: TGTGCCAGCAGTTCCCGGACAGGGGGCGAGTACGAGCAGTACTTC.

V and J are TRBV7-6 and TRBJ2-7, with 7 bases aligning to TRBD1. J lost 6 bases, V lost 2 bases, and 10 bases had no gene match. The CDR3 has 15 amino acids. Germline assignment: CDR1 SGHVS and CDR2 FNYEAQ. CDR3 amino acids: CASSLSATGPVEQYF. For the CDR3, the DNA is TGTGCCAGCAGCTTATCCGCGACAGGGCCCGTCGAGCAGTACTTC.

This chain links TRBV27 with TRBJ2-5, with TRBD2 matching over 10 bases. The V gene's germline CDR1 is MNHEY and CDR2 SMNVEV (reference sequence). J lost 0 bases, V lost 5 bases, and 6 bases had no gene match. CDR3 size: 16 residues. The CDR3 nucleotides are TGTGCCAGCAGTCTTAGCGGGGGGCCGTACCAAGAGACCCAGTACTTC. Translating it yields CASSLSGGPYQETQYF.

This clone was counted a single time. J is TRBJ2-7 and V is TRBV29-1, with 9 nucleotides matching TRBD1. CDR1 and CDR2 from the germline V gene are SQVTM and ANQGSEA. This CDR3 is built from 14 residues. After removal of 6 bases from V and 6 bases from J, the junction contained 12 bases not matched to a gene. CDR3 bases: TGCAGCGTCGCCCGGACAGGGGCAGTAGGCGAGCAGTACTTC. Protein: CSVARTGAVGEQYF.

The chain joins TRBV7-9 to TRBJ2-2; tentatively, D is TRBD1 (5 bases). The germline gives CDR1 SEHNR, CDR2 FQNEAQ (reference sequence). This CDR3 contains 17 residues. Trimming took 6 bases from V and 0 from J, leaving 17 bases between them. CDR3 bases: TGTGCCAGCAGTCCATTCTCGGCAGGGCCGAACACCGGGGAGCTGTTTTTT. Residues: CASSPFSAGPNTGELFF.

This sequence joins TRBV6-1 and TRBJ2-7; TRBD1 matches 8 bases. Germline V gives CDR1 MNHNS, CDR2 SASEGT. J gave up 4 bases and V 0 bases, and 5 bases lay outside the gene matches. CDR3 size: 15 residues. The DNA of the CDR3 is TGTGCCAGCAGTGAAGCAGGACAGGGACGGTACGAGCAGTACTTC. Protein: CASSEAGQGRYEQYF.

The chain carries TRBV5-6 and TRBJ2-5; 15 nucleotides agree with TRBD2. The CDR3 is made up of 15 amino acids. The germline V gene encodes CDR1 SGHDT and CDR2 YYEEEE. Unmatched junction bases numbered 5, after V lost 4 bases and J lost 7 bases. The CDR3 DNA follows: TGTGCCAGCAGCGGGACTAGCGGGGGGCTCGGGACCCAGTACTTC. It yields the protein CASSGTSGGLGTQYF.

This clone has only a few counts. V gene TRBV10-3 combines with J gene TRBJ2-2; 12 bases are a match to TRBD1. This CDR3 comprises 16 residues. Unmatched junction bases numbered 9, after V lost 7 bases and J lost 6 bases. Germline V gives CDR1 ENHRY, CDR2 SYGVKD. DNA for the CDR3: TGTGCCATCAAGGAGGCCGGGACAGGGGGCTCCGGGGAGCTGTTTTTT. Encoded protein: CAIKEAGTGGSGELFF.

CDR3 protein: CASRGGVNQPQHF. CDR3 coding DNA: TGTGCCAGCCGGGGCGGGGTCAATCAGCCCCAGCATTTT. The gene calls are TRBV6-5 and TRBJ1-5; the D gene is possibly TRBD1 (5 bases). This CDR3 spans 13 amino acids. CDR1 is MNHEY and CDR2 is SVGAGI in the germline V gene. V was trimmed by 8 bases and J by 3 bases, leaving 11 bases between them.

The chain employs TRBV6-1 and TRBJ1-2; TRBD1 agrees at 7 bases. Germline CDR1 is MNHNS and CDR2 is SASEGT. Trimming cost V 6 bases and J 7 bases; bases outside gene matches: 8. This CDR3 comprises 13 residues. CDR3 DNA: TGTGCCAGCAGCGGCCCGGAGGGGGCTGGCTACACCTTC. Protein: CASSGPEGAGYTF.

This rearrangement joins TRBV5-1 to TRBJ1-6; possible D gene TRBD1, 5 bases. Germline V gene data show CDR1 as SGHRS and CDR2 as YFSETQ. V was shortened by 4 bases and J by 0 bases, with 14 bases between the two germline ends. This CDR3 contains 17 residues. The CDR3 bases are TGCGCCAGCAGCCTCACGTTGGACACCTCCTATAATTCACCCCTCCACTTT. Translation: CASSLTLDTSYNSPLHF.

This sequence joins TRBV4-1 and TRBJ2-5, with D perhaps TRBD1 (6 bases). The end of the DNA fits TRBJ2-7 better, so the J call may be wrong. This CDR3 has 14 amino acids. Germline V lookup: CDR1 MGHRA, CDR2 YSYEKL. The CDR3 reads CASSQDRGFYEQYF. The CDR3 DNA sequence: TGCGCCAGCAGCCAAGATAGGGGGTTCTACGAGCAGTACTTC.

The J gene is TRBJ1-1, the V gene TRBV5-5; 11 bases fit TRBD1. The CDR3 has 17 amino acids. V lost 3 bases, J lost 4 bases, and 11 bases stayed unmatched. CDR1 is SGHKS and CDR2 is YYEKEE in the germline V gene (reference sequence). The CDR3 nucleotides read TGTGCCAGCAGCTACTTACCGGGACAGGGGGGTGGCACTGAAGCTTTCTTT. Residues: CASSYLPGQGGGTEAFF.

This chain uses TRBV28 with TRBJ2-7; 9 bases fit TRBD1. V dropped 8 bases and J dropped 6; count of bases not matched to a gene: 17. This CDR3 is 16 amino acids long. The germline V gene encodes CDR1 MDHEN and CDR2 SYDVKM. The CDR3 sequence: CASETLGQGFGLEQYF. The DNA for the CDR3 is TGTGCCAGCGAGACTTTGGGACAGGGATTTGGGCTCGAGCAGTACTTC.

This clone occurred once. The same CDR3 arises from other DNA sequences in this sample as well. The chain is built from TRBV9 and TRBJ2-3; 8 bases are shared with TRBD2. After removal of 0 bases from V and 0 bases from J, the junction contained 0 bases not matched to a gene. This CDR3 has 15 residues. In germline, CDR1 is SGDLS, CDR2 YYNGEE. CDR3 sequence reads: CASSVAGGSTDTQYF. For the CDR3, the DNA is TGTGCCAGCAGCGTAGCGGGGGGGAGCACAGATACGCAGTATTTT.